This is a list of T cell receptor beta chains from one sample in a study of shared clonotypes between healthy human individuals. Here immunoSEQ multiplex PCR was the method, and the copy in TCRdb shows in-frame clones only, minus some. The sample lists roughly 2.6 million clones, 85% to 95% seen once, with roughly 0.14% in the top ten. The material sequenced was naive CD4+ T cells sorted from blood. The source of these receptors is a man between 18 and 35 years old in good health. The CDR3 runs from the conserved cysteine through the conserved F or W. D genes are given only for firm matches. The size field is filled for only some rows; it gives once, few, many or a size class.

>TRBD1|TRBV2|TRBJ1-5|-
TGTGCCAGCAGTGGGGGACAGGGTGGTCAGCCCCAGCATTTT
CASSGGQGGQPQHF
>TRBD1|TRBV5-6|TRBJ2-7|-
TGTGCCAGCAGCTTGGGCCAGGGGGCCTCCGAGCAGTACTTC
CASSLGQGASEQYF
>-|TRBV10-2|TRBJ2-7|few
TGCGCCAGCAGTGACGGGGGCAGGTCCTACGAGCAGTACTTC
CASSDGGRSYEQYF
>-|TRBV10-3|TRBJ2-7|-
TGTGCCATCAGTGAATCCCCTCCCGGGAGCTACGAGCGGCAGTACTTC
CAISESPPGSYERQYF
>TRBD2|TRBV6-9|TRBJ2-7|-
TGTGCCAGCGTAAGACTAGCGGGTTACGAGCAGTACTTC
CASVRLAGYEQYF
>-|TRBV6-5|TRBJ1-1|-
TGTGCCAGCAGTCGCCGTAGGAACACTGAAGCTTTCTTT
CASSRRRNTEAFF
>-|TRBV27|TRBJ2-5|-
TGTGCCAGCAGACCCGGGACCCTCTTCCAAGAGACCCAGTACTTC
CASRPGTLFQETQYF
>-|TRBV5-1|TRBJ1-4|-
TGCGCCAGCAGAACAGGGTCGGGCGAAAAACTGTTTTTT
CASRTGSGEKLFF
>-|TRBV7-8|TRBJ2-5|-
TGTGCCAGCAGCTTGGGGTTACTAACATACAACATCCAAGAGACCCAGTACTTC
CASSLGLLTYNIQETQYF
>-|TRBV27|TRBJ1-4|-
TGTGCCAGCAGTTATAGGGAACGGGAAAAACTGTTTTTT
CASSYREREKLFF
>-|TRBV9|TRBJ2-7|-
TGTGCCAGCAGCGCCTCTTTAGGGGTGGGCAGCTCCTACGAGCAGTACTTC
CASSASLGVGSSYEQYF
>TRBD2|TRBV10-3|TRBJ2-2|-
TGTGCCATCAGTGATCTAGCGGGAGGTGGTACCGGGGAGCTGTTTTTT
CAISDLAGGGTGELFF
>-|TRBV28|TRBJ1-2|-
TGTGCCAGCAGTTTAGTGGCTAATGGCTACACCTTC
CASSLVANGYTF
>-|TRBV7-2|TRBJ2-7|once
TGTGCCAGCAGCTTAGGCGGAAAAACCTACGAGCAGTACTTC
CASSLGGKTYEQYF
>TRBD1|TRBV7-2|TRBJ2-7|-
TGTGCCAGCAGCTCAACCGGGACAGGGGCCTACGAGCAGTACTTC
CASSSTGTGAYEQYF
>TRBD1|TRBV4-3|TRBJ2-7|-
TGCGCCAGCAGCCAAGATTTGGACAGGATCAGCTCCTACGAGCAGTACTTC
CASSQDLDRISSYEQYF
>-|TRBV6-1|TRBJ2-2|-
TGTGCCAGCAGTGAAAGGGGACGCACCGGGGAGCTGTTTTTT
CASSERGRTGELFF
>-|TRBV21-1|TRBJ2-1|-
TGTGCCAGCAGCAAAACGCGGGACAGGGGCACCTACAATGAGCAGTTCTTC
CASSKTRDRGTYNEQFF